This T cell receptor (beta chain) was recovered during a study of T cell repertoires in cytomegalovirus infection (dated by TCRdb to about 2019). About the investigation overall: Donor HLA type was relevant to the analysis, as public TCR beta signatures indicated carriage of CMV infection together with the matching HLA type.

Here is what the overall study found, with its caveats: The ex vivo response was dominated by HLA-C-restricted CMV-specific TCR beta clonotypes, which also provided the single most frequent clonotype in two of eight donors. Cumulative frequency of public TCR beta family members discriminated carriers of CMV infection plus the relevant HLA type in this cohort and an independent 352-donor cohort.

Remarks on this clonotype: Its specific antigen is unknown. Base qualities are not recorded, but no much larger clone differs from it by a single base.

The cysteine opens and the phenylalanine closes a CDR3 of 14 amino acids. Here the CDR3 DNA is all that survives: 42 bases in frame from base 1. CDR1 is given as SGHRS and CDR2 as YFSETQ, both from the germline V gene. V is cut by 6 bases and J by 0 bases, and the space between the germline ends is 9 bases. Sequenced on an Illumina HiSeq 1500. TCRdb handled the public reads itself, with Q25 trimming in fastp and clone calling in MiXCR, and kept productive beta chains. Identical CDR3 proteins give one entry, which carries the most common genes and DNA. The sample profile shows about 530,000 distinct CDR3 sequences; about 30% of them were found once. Approximately 13% of the sample belongs to the ten largest clones.

Here the chain combines TRBV5-1 and TRBJ2-2; the D gene lacks a confident call. The material sequenced was PBMCs. The TCR comes from a human donor in good health (CMV status not recorded). Some clones in this sample may be carry-over from other donors' samples. At the DNA level, the sequence is TGCGCCAGCACTCGGCAGACGAACACCGGGGAGCTGTTTTTT. This yields the protein CASTRQTNTGELFF. Reference TRBV5-1 and TRBJ2-2 genes cover what lies past the CDR3, so the full variable domain is KAGVTQTPRYLIKTRGQQVTLSCSPISGHRSVSWYQQTPGQGLQFLFEYFSETQRNKGNFPGRFSGRQFSNSRSEMNVSTLELGDSALYLCASTRQTNTGELFFGEGSRLTVL.